Here is one T cell receptor (beta chain) with its context. Its cognate antigen is unknown. The sample is drawn from a study of cytomegalovirus exposure and HLA in healthy donors. Notes on the study in general: V- and J-gene trimming in TCR beta was tied to a missense DCLRE1C variant by an analysis performed later.

With 3 bases removed from V and 5 bases from J, the gap between germline ends came to 20 bases. CDR1 and CDR2 (germline): SGHAT, FQNNGV. This CDR3 has 17 amino acids. The PCR used 60 Vbeta and 13 Jbeta primers. Profiling relied on immunoSEQ multiplex PCR, and the TCRdb table lists in-frame clones only, not all of them. This sample has fewer than 250,000 clones; almost 80% occur once, and the top ten carry 1.8%. The material sequenced was PBMCs. This receptor was obtained from a male donor in good health and CMV-seronegative. The chain couples TRBV11-2 to TRBJ1-5; D is perhaps TRBD1 (5 bases). The CDR3 nucleotides are TGTGCCAGCAGCTTGGACCCCAGGTGGGGGGAGGATCAGCCCCAGCATTTT. Translated, it gives CASSLDPRWGEDQPQHF.